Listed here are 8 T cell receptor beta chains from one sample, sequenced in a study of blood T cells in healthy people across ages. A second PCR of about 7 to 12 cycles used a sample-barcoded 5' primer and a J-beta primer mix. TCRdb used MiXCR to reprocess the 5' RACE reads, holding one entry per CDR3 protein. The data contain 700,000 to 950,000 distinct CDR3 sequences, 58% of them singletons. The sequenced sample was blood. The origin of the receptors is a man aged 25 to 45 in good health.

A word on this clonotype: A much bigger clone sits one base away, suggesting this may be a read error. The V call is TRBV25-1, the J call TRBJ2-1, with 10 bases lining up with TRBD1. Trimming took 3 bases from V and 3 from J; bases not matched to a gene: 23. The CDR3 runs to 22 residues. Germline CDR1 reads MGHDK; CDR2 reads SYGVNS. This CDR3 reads CASSDRPGGQGFVGGFYNEQFF. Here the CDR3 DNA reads TGTGCCAGCAGTGATCGCCCGGGGGGACAGGGGTTCGTGGGAGGGTTCTACAATGAGCAGTTCTTC.

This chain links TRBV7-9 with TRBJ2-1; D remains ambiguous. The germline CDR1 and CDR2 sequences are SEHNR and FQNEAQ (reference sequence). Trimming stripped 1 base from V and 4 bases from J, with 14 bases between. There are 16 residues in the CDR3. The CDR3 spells CASSLGAVVTYNEQFF. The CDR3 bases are TGTGCCAGCAGCTTAGGAGCTGTCGTTACGTACAATGAGCAGTTCTTC.

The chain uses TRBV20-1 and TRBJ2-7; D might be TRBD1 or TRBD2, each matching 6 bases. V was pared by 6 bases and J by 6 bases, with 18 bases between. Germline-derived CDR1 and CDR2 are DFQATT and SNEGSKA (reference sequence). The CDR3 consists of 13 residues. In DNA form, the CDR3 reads TGCAGTGCCATAAAGGAGGGGGGCGGCGAGCAGTACTTC. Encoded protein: CSAIKEGGGEQYF.

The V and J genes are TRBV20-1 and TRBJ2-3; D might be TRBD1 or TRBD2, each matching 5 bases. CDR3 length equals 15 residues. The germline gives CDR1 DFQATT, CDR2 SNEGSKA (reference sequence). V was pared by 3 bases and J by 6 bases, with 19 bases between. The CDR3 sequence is CSASGVRDLRDTQYF. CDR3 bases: TGCAGTGCTAGTGGTGTTCGGGACCTACGGGATACGCAGTATTTT.

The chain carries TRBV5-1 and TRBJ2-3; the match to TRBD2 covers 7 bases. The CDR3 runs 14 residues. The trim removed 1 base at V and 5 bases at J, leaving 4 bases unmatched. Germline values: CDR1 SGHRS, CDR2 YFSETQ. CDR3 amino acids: CASSLPAGKDTQYF. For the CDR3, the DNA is TGCGCCAGCAGCTTGCCAGCGGGGAAAGATACGCAGTATTTT.

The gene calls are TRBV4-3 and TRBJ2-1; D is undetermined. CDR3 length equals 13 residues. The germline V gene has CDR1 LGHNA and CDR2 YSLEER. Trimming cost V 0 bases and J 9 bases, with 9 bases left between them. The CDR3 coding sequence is TGCGCCAGCAGCCAAGAGTCCGCTAGTGAGCAGTTCTTC. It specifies CASSQESASEQFF.

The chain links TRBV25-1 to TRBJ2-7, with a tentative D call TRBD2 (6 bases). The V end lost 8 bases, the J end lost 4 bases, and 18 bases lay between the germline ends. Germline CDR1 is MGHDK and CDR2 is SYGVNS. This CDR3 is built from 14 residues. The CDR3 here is CASAMAGRRYEQYF. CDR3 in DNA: TGTGCCAGCGCTATGGCAGGGAGGAGGTACGAGCAGTACTTC.

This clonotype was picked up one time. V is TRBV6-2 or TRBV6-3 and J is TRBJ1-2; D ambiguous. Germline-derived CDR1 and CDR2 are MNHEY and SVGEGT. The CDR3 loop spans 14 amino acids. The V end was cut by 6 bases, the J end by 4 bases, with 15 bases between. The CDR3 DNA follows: TGTGCCAGCAGCCCTCGACGGGTCGCCTATGGCTACACCTTC. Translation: CASSPRRVAYGYTF.